Each of the 27 T cell receptor beta chains below was sequenced from the same sample in a study of T cells after yellow fever vaccination. MiXCR, applied by TCRdb to the 5' RACE reads, yields one record per CDR3 protein. The sample consists of approximately 150,000 distinct CDR3 sequences, 6.2% of them appearing once. The material was CD4+ T cells sorted from PBMCs, obtained on the day of the first yellow fever vaccination. All receptors derive from a man aged 18 to 29 who received the YFV17D yellow fever vaccine.

This clonotype was detected only a few times. The genes are TRBV4-1 and TRBJ1-2, with D possibly being TRBD1 (5 bases). CDR1 is MGHRA and CDR2 is YSYEKL in the germline V gene. The ends were cut back, 0 bases at V and 0 bases at J, with 11 bases in the middle. There are 16 residues in the CDR3. The CDR3 is CASSQDPQAANYGYTF. In DNA form, the CDR3 reads TGCGCCAGCAGCCAAGATCCACAGGCCGCTAACTATGGCTACACCTTC.

This clonotype was observed a few times. CDR3 sequence reads: CASRGTYEQYF. The CDR3 nucleotides are TGTGCCAGCAGAGGAACGTACGAGCAGTACTTC. J is TRBJ2-7 and V is TRBV12-3 or TRBV12-4, with D hard to call. The germline V and J ends were trimmed by 6 bases and 4 bases, with 7 bases remaining between them. The CDR3 sequence is 11 residues long.

V and J are TRBV28 and TRBJ2-3, with D possibly TRBD2 on 7 matching bases. Germline V gives CDR1 MDHEN, CDR2 SYDVKM. V shed 3 bases and J shed 6 bases, with 19 bases lying between them. The CDR3 is 16 amino acids. CDR3 loop: CASSFTGGPVGDTQYF. Here the CDR3 DNA reads TGTGCCAGCAGTTTTACCGGGGGGCCAGTCGGGGATACGCAGTATTTT.

This clonotype was observed a few times. The chain joins TRBV12-3 or TRBV12-4 to TRBJ2-6; perhaps TRBD1 as D (6 bases). V lost 4 bases and J lost 2, with 15 bases in between. This CDR3 is 17 amino acids long. In DNA form, the CDR3 reads TGTGCCAGCAGTTCGCTACCAGGGGCTCCTGGGGCCAACGTCCTGACTTTC. It translates to CASSSLPGAPGANVLTF.

The sample holds a few counts of this clonotype. The rearrangement joins TRBV7-9 to TRBJ1-1, with TRBD1 matching 8 bases. V shed 5 bases, J shed 11 bases, and the junction held 4 bases outside the gene matches. The CDR3 has 11 amino acids. The V gene's germline CDR1 is SEHNR and CDR2 FQNEAQ (reference sequence). The CDR3 nucleotides read TGTGCCAGCAGCCCACAGGGGGGGGCTTTCTTT. Its translation is CASSPQGGAFF.

This clonotype was picked up many times. The chain couples TRBV20-1 to TRBJ2-3; D remains ambiguous. Looked up from germline, CDR1 is DFQATT and CDR2 is SNEGSKA (reference sequence). Trimming cost V 6 bases and J 2 bases, with 6 bases left between them. The CDR3 loop spans 11 amino acids. The DNA of the CDR3 is TGCAGTGCCCACTCCACAGATACGCAGTATTTT. Residues: CSAHSTDTQYF.

The table lists this clonotype with many counts. The chain joins TRBV6-5 to TRBJ2-7, with D perhaps matching TRBD1 (5 bases). There are 14 residues in the CDR3. The V end lost 2 bases, the J end lost 3 bases, and 11 bases lay between the germline ends. CDR1 and CDR2 (germline): MNHEY, SVGAGI. As DNA, the CDR3 is TGTGCCAGCAGTTACGGTGGGGCCAACTACGAGCAGTACTTC. It is translated as CASSYGGANYEQYF.

This clonotype was detected a few times. The genes are TRBV20-1 and TRBJ1-1; D uncertain. CDR3 size: 10 residues. Deletions cut 7 bases from V and 1 base from J, with 4 bases between. CDR1 DFQATT and CDR2 SNEGSKA come from the germline V gene (reference sequence). CDR3 coding DNA: TGCAGTGAGGCGAACACTGAAGCTTTCTTT. This encodes CSEANTEAFF.

This clonotype was seen at least ten times. The chain employs TRBV5-1 and TRBJ2-1, with 7 bases fitting TRBD2. The germline gives CDR1 SGHRS, CDR2 YFSETQ. Trimming removed 0 bases from V and 4 bases from J; junction bases left unmatched: 7. The CDR3 has 16 residues. CDR3 in amino acids: CASSLGFASGYNEQFF. Here the CDR3 DNA reads TGCGCCAGCAGCTTGGGTTTTGCTAGCGGATACAATGAGCAGTTCTTC.

This clonotype appeared a few times. This sequence joins TRBV5-1 and TRBJ2-2; D ambiguous. The germline CDR1 and CDR2 sequences are SGHRS and YFSETQ. This CDR3 has 15 residues. Trimming took off 2 bases at V and 4 bases at J, with 12 bases between the two ends. This chain's CDR3 is CASSFTGSSTGELFF. The CDR3 nucleotides are TGCGCCAGCAGCTTTACGGGTAGTAGCACCGGGGAGCTGTTTTTT.

This clonotype was counted at least ten times. The rearrangement joins TRBV5-1 to TRBJ2-2; D remains unclear. CDR1 is SGHRS and CDR2 is YFSETQ in the germline V gene. The CDR3 totals 14 residues. The V end was cut by 0 bases, the J end by 2 bases, with 5 bases between. The CDR3 region has the DNA TGCGCCAGCAGCTTGGACAGTAACACCGGGGAGCTGTTTTTT. Translated: CASSLDSNTGELFF. The full variable domain, with the rest looked up from reference TRBV5-1 and TRBJ2-2, is KAGVTQTPRYLIKTRGQQVTLSCSPISGHRSVSWYQQTPGQGLQFLFEYFSETQRNKGNFPGRFSGRQFSNSRSEMNVSTLELGDSALYLCASSLDSNTGELFFGEGSRLTVL.

This clonotype was observed many times. This chain joins TRBV24-1 and TRBJ2-7; TRBD1 or TRBD2 may be the D gene (5 bases each). Germline values: CDR1 KGHDR, CDR2 SFDVKD. V lost 11 bases to trimming and J lost 5 bases, with 15 bases between them. This CDR3 has 12 residues. CDR3 bases: TGTGCCAGGGAAGGGGAGTCCGACGAGCAGTACGTC. It yields the protein CAREGESDEQYV.

This clonotype was observed many times. This rearrangement joins TRBV6-2 or TRBV6-3 to TRBJ1-1; the D is unclear. This CDR3 has 11 residues. Germline loops: CDR1 MNHEY, CDR2 SVGEGT. The V and J ends lost 4 bases and 11 bases respectively, with 11 bases between them. The CDR3 DNA is TGTGCCAGCAGTTCTCAGTCGGCGGCTTTCTTT. Amino acid sequence: CASSSQSAAFF.

In DNA, the CDR3 is TGTGCCAGCAGCTTAGAAACTGGGACTGAAGCTTTCTTT. Its protein product is CASSLETGTEAFF. The gene calls are TRBV7-9 and TRBJ1-1; D uncertain. The ends were cut back, 1 base at V and 5 bases at J, with 8 bases in the middle. The germline gives CDR1 SEHNR, CDR2 FQNEAQ (reference sequence). The CDR3 covers 13 residues.

The gene calls are TRBV5-1 and TRBJ1-1, with 7 bases lining up with TRBD1. J gave up 3 bases and V 0 bases, and 2 bases lay outside the gene matches. The CDR3 has 14 residues. Germline loops: CDR1 SGHRS, CDR2 YFSETQ. CDR3 DNA: TGCGCCAGCAGCTTGGTCCAGGGGGACACTGAAGCTTTCTTT. It specifies CASSLVQGDTEAFF.

A few counts support this clonotype. The chain joins TRBV12-3 or TRBV12-4 to TRBJ1-5; D not resolved. With 1 base removed from V and 4 bases from J, the gap between germline ends came to 8 bases. This CDR3 contains 14 residues. Here the CDR3 DNA reads TGTGCCAGCAGTTTAGTTACAGATAATCAGCCCCAGCATTTT. This sequence encodes CASSLVTDNQPQHF.

CDR3 DNA: TGTGCCAGCAGCCGTTTTCAGAACACTGAAGCTTTCTTT. As protein: CASSRFQNTEAFF. V gene TRBV7-9 combines with J gene TRBJ1-1; D is unclear. Germline CDR1 and CDR2: SEHNR and FQNEAQ (reference sequence). Trimming left V 5 bases short and J 1 base short, with 8 bases between. The CDR3 spans 13 residues.

In its sample, this clonotype was seen many times. This chain links TRBV7-9 with TRBJ2-7; TRBD2 is a possible D gene (6 bases). V lost 1 base to trimming and J lost 5 bases, with 21 bases between them. Germline CDR1 reads SEHNR; CDR2 reads FQNEAQ (reference sequence). The CDR3 contains 17 residues. As DNA, the CDR3 is TGTGCCAGCAGCTTAGGGGCGGGACGGGGAATCAAGGACGAGCAGTACTTC. It specifies CASSLGAGRGIKDEQYF.

This clonotype was picked up many times. The chain combines TRBV18 with TRBJ1-5; 8 nucleotides align to TRBD1. The CDR3 loop spans 13 amino acids. V trimming: 6 bases; J trimming: 6 bases; junction bases outside the gene matches: 4. In germline, CDR1 is KGHSH, CDR2 LQKENI. In DNA, the CDR3 is TGTGCCAGCTCGCACAGGGGGAGTCAGCCCCAGCATTTT. Translation gives CASSHRGSQPQHF.

This clonotype showed up just a few times. The chain employs TRBV5-1 and TRBJ1-2; D is unresolved. CDR3 length: 14 amino acids. Germline values: CDR1 SGHRS, CDR2 YFSETQ. Trimming removed 5 bases from V and 6 bases from J, with 17 bases in between. As DNA, the CDR3 is TGCGCCAGCAGTCTCAATACACCTCGGGATGGCTACACCTTC. Its protein is CASSLNTPRDGYTF.

This clonotype has a count of ten or more. The chain employs TRBV5-1 and TRBJ2-1; D call uncertain. There are 13 residues in the CDR3. From germline, CDR1 is SGHRS and CDR2 YFSETQ. The V end was cut by 4 bases, the J end by 7 bases, with 12 bases between. CDR3 region: CASSPLVGNEQFF. In DNA, the CDR3 is TGCGCCAGCAGCCCTCTTGTTGGGAATGAGCAGTTCTTC.

This clonotype has ten or more counts. V is TRBV12-3 or TRBV12-4 and J is TRBJ2-4; D is tentatively TRBD1 or TRBD2 (5 bases each). The ends were cut back, 5 bases at V and 4 bases at J, with 18 bases in the middle. The CDR3 is 16 amino acids. This chain's CDR3 is CASSLGFGTEKNIQYF. CDR3 sequence (DNA): TGTGCCAGCAGTCTTGGATTCGGGACCGAGAAAAACATTCAGTACTTC.

This clonotype was picked up a small number of times. CDR3 nucleotides: TGTGCCAGCAGTCCGGGACTAGCGGGTTCTACTAGCACAGATACGCAGTATTTT. This codes for CASSPGLAGSTSTDTQYF. This rearrangement joins TRBV11-2 to TRBJ2-3; 12 positions agree with TRBD2. The trim removed 6 bases at V and 0 bases at J, leaving 10 bases unmatched. The CDR3 has 18 amino acids. Germline V lookup: CDR1 SGHAT, CDR2 FQNNGV.

This rearrangement joins TRBV7-2 to TRBJ2-2; tentatively, D is TRBD1 (5 bases). CDR1 and CDR2 from the germline V gene are SGHTA and FQGNSA. The CDR3 runs to 17 residues. V was shortened by 5 bases and J by 2 bases, with 18 bases between the two germline ends. DNA of the CDR3: TGTGCCAGCAGCCCAGGGCCCGGAAGGCCCAACACCGGGGAGCTGTTTTTT. This codes for CASSPGPGRPNTGELFF.

This clonotype was found a few times. The V and J genes are TRBV7-2 and TRBJ2-5; D is uncertain. The CDR3 spans 13 residues. V was trimmed by 4 bases and J by 7 bases, leaving 13 bases between them. The germline V gene has CDR1 SGHTA and CDR2 FQGNSA. For the CDR3, the DNA is TGTGCCAGCAGCTACCGAGAGAAAGGGACCCAGTACTTC. Translating gives CASSYREKGTQYF.

The J gene is TRBJ1-5, the V gene TRBV5-8; D is unclear. There are 15 residues in the CDR3. With 1 base removed from V and 1 base from J, the gap between germline ends came to 9 bases. From germline, CDR1 is SGHTS and CDR2 YDEGEE. CDR3 region: CASSLLEASNQPQHF. The CDR3 DNA follows: TGTGCCAGCAGCTTGCTGGAGGCGAGCAATCAGCCCCAGCATTTT.

This clonotype was detected only a few times. The chain joins TRBV11-1 to TRBJ2-1, with 12 bases fitting TRBD2. With V trimmed by 5 bases and J by 8 bases, 7 bases remained unmatched. This CDR3 contains 15 residues. Germline V gene lookup returns CDR1 SGHAT and CDR2 FQDESV (reference sequence). CDR3: CASSGRLAGEDEQFF. The CDR3 coding sequence is TGTGCCAGCAGCGGAAGACTAGCGGGGGAGGATGAGCAGTTCTTC.